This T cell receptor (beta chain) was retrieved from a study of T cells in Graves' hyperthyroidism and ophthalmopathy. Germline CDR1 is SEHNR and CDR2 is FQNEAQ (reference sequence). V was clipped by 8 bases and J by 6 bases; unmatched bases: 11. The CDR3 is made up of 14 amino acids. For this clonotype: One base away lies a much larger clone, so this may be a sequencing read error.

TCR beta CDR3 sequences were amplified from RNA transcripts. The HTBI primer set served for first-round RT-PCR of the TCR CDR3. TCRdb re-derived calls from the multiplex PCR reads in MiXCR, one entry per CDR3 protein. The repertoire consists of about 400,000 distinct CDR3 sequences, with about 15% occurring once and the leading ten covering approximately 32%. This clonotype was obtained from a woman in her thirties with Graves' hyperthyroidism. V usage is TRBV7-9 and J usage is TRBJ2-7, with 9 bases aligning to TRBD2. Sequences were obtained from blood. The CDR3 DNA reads TGTGCCAGCGGCTGGCGGGAGGGCCTCTTCGAGCAGTACTTC. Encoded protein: CASGWREGLFEQYF.